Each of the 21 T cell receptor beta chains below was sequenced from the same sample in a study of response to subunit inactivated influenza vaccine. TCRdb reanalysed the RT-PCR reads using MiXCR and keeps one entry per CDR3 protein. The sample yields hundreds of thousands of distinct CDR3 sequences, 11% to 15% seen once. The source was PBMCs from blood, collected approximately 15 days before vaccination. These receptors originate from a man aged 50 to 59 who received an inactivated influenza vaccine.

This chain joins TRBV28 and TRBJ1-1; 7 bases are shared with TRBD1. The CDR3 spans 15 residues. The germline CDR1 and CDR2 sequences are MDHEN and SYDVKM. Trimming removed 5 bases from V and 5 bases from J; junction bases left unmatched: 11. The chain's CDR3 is CASSLQGGGKTEAFF. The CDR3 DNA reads TGTGCCAGCAGTCTCCAGGGGGGAGGTAAGACTGAAGCTTTCTTT.

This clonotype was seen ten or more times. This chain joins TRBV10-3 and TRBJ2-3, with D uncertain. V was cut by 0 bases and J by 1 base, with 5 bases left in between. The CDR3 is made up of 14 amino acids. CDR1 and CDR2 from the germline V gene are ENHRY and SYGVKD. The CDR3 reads CAISESTGTDTQYF. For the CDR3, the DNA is TGTGCCATCAGTGAGTCGACGGGCACAGATACGCAGTATTTT.

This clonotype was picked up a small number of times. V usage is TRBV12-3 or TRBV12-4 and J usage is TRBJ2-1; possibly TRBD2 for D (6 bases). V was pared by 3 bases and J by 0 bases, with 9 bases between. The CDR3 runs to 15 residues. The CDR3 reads CASSLRGNSYNEQFF. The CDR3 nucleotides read TGTGCCAGCAGTTTGCGGGGCAACTCCTACAATGAGCAGTTCTTC.

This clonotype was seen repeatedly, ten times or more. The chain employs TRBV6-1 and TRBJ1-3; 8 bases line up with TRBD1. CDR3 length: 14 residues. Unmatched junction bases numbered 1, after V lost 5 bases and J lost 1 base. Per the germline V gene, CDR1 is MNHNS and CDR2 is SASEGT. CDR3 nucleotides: TGTGCCAGCAGTCGGACAGGGTCTGGAAACACCATATATTTT. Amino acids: CASSRTGSGNTIYF.

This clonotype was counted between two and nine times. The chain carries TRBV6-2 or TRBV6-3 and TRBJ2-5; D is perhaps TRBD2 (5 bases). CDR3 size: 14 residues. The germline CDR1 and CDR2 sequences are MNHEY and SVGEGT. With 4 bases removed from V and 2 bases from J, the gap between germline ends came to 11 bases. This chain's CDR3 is CASSWGVPQETQYF. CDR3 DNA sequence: TGTGCCAGCAGTTGGGGAGTACCACAAGAGACCCAGTACTTC.

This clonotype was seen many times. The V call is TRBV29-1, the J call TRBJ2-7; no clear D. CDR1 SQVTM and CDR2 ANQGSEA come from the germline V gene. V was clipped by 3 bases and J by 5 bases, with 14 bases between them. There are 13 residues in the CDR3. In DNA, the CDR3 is TGCAGCGTTGATCTAGGGTTTACCCACGAGCAGTACTTC. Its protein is CSVDLGFTHEQYF.

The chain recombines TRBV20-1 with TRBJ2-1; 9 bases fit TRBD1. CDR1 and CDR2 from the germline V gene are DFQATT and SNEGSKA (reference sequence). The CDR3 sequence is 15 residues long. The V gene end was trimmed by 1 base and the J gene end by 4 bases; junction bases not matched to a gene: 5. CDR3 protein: CSARATGGAYNEQFF. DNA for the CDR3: TGCAGTGCTAGAGCGACAGGGGGGGCATACAATGAGCAGTTCTTC.

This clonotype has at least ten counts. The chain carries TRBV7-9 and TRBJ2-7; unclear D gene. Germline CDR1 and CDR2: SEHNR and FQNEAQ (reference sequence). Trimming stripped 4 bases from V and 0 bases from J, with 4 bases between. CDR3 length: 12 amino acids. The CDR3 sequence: CASSSPSYEQYF. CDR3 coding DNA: TGTGCCAGCAGCTCTCCCTCCTACGAGCAGTACTTC.

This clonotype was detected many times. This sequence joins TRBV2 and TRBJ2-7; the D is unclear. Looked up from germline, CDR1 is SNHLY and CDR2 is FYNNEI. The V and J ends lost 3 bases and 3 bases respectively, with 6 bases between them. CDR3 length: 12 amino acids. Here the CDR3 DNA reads TGTGCCAGCAGTGAGTGGGGCTACGAGCAGTACTTC. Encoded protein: CASSEWGYEQYF. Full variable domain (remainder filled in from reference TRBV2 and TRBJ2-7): EPEVTQTPSHQVTQMGQEVILRCVPISNHLYFYWYRQILGQKVEFLVSFYNNEISEKSEIFDDQFSVERPDGSNFTLKIRSTKLEDSAMYFCASSEWGYEQYFGPGTRLTVT.

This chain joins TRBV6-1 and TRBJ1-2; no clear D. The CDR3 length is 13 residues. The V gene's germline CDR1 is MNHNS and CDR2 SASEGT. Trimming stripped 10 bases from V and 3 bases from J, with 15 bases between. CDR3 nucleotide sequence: TGTGCCACAGTGGGCGATGTAGACTATGGCTACACCTTC. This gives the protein CATVGDVDYGYTF.

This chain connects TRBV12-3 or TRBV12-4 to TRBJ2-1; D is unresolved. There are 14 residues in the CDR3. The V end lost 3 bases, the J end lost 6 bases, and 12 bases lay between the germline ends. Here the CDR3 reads CASSFSGNANEQFF. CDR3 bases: TGTGCCAGCAGTTTTTCGGGCAACGCCAATGAGCAGTTCTTC.

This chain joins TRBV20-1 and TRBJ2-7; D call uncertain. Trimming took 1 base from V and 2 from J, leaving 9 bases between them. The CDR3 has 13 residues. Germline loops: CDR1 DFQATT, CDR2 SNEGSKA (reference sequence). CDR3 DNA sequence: TGCAGTGCTAGAGGTCCAGGTCCCTACGAGCAGTACTTC. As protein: CSARGPGPYEQYF.

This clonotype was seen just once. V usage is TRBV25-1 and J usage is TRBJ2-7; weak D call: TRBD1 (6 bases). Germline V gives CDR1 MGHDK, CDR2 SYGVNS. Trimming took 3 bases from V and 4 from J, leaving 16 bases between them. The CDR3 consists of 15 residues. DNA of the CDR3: TGTGCCAGCAGTGACAGGGGCGCTGGGGTGTACGAGCAGTACTTC. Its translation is CASSDRGAGVYEQYF.

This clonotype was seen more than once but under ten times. CDR3 sequence (DNA): TGTGCCAGCAGCTTAGACGGCAGGGAATACGTTTCACCCCTCCACTTT. It translates to CASSLDGREYVSPLHF. The genes are TRBV7-8 and TRBJ1-6; maybe TRBD1 (5 bases). This CDR3 spans 16 amino acids. Germline V gene data show CDR1 as SGHVS and CDR2 as FQNEAQ. The V end was cut by 1 base, the J end by 9 bases, with 16 bases between.

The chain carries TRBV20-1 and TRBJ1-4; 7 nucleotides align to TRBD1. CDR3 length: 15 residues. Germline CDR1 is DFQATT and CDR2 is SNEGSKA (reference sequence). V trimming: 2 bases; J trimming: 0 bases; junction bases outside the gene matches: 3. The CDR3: CSARWDRPTNEKLFF. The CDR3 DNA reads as TGCAGTGCTAGATGGGACAGACCAACTAATGAAAAACTGTTTTTT.

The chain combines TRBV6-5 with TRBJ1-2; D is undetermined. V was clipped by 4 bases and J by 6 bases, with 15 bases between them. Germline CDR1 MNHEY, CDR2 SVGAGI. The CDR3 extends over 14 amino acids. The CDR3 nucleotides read TGTGCCAGCAGTTTGAAGGGCTCTAGCAATGGCTACACCTTC. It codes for CASSLKGSSNGYTF.

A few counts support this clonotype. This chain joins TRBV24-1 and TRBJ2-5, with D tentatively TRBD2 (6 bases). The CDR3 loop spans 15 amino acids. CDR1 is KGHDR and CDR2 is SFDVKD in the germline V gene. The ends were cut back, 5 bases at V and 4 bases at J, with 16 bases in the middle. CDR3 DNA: TGTGCCACCAGTGCCGGTGGGGGGTCGGGAGAGACCCAGTACTTC. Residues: CATSAGGGSGETQYF.

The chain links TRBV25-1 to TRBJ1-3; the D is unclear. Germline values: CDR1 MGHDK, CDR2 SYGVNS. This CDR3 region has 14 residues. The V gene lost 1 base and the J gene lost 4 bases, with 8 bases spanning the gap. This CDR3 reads CASSESMVGNTIYF. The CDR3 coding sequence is TGTGCCAGCAGTGAATCCATGGTCGGAAACACCATATATTTT. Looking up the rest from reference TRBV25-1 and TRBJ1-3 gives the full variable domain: EADIYQTPRYLVIGTGKKITLECSQTMGHDKMYWYQQDPGMELHLIHYSYGVNSTEKGDLSSESTVSRIRTEHFPLTLESARPSHTSQYLCASSESMVGNTIYFGEGSWLTVV.

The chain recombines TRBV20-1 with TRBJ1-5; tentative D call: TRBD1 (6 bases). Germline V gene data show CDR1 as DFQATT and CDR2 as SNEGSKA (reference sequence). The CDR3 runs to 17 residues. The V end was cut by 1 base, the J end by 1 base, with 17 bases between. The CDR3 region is CSARGPGEGVSNQPQHF. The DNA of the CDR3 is TGCAGTGCTAGAGGTCCAGGGGAAGGAGTGAGCAATCAGCCCCAGCATTTT.

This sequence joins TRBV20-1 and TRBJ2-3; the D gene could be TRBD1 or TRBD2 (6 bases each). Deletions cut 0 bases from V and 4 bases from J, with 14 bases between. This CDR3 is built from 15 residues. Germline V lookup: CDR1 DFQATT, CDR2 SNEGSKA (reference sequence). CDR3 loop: CSAREPTGASDTQYF. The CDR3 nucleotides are TGCAGTGCTAGAGAGCCCACGGGGGCCTCAGATACGCAGTATTTT.

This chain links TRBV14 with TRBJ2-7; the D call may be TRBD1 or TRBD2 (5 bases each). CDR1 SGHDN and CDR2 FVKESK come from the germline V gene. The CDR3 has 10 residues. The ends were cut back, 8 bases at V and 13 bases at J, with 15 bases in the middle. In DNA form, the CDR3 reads TGTGCCAGCTTAAAGGGACCCTACTACTTC. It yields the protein CASLKGPYYF.